One TCR beta chain is described in this entry. Its antigen is currently unknown. Via MiXCR, TCRdb re-called the reads, giving one row per CDR3 protein. The table has more than 140,000 distinct CDR3 sequences, 5.5% to 7% seen once; the top ten hold about a sixth. The record originates from a study of T cell repertoires in cytomegalovirus infection. Study summary: Indications of both CMV infection and matching HLA type were provided by public TCR beta signatures. Findings and caveats of the study: The ex vivo response was dominated by HLA-C-restricted CMV-specific TCR beta clonotypes. The cumulative frequency of public TCR beta families distinguished individuals who carried CMV together with the relevant HLA.

The length of the CDR3 is 12 residues. CDR1 is SGHTA, CDR2 FQGNSA, per germline. V was trimmed by 3 bases and J by 10 bases, leaving 12 bases between them. The chain is built from TRBV7-2 and TRBJ1-1, with D maybe TRBD1 (6 bases). Sequencing used PBMCs. The sequence was obtained from a human donor in good health (CMV status not recorded). Some clones in this sample may be carry-over from other donors' samples. CDR3 DNA: TGTGCCAGCAGCTTTGGACAGTTTTCAGCTTTCTTT. This codes for CASSFGQFSAFF.